A single sample is the source of the 23 T cell receptor beta chains below, sequenced in a study of blood T cells in healthy people across ages. The authors ran a second PCR of about 7 to 11 cycles using a sample-barcoded 5' primer and a J-beta primer mix. TCRdb reprocessed the 5' RACE reads via MiXCR and lists one record per CDR3 protein. The table lists around 800,000 distinct CDR3 sequences, roughly 50% of them singletons. Sequenced input: blood. Source of these receptors: a man older than 75 in good health.

This clonotype showed up just a few times. The chain uses TRBV7-3 and TRBJ2-6, with 9 bases matching TRBD1. This CDR3 is built from 18 residues. With 7 bases clipped from V and 4 bases from J, the junction kept 14 bases outside the gene matches. CDR1 and CDR2 (germline): SGHTA, FQGTGA. The CDR3 sequence: CASTTLGQGSRGANVLTF. The CDR3 coding sequence is TGTGCCAGCACCACCTTGGGACAGGGCTCTCGCGGGGCCAACGTCCTGACTTTC.

This clonotype has a handful of counts. The chain is built from TRBV20-1 and TRBJ2-3; 7 nucleotides align to TRBD2. CDR3 length equals 16 residues. J lost 5 bases, V lost 0 bases, and 11 bases had no gene match. The V gene's germline CDR1 is DFQATT and CDR2 SNEGSKA (reference sequence). The DNA for the CDR3 is TGCAGTGCTAGAGATTCGGGCAGCGGGATTGGAGATACGCAGTATTTT. Translated: CSARDSGSGIGDTQYF.

About this clonotype itself: This sequence may be a read error, since a much larger clone differs from it by one base. CDR3 loop: CSVEASGRTYEQYF. The CDR3 DNA sequence: TGCAGCGTTGAAGCTAGCGGGAGGACGTACGAGCAGTACTTC. The chain links TRBV29-1 to TRBJ2-7, with 11 bases fitting TRBD2. The CDR3 is made up of 14 amino acids. The V segment lost 1 base and the J segment 4 bases; nucleotides outside the gene matches: 3. Germline loops: CDR1 SQVTM, CDR2 ANQGSEA.

The chain recombines TRBV7-2 with TRBJ2-5; 7 bases fit TRBD1. The end of the DNA is better explained by TRBJ2-4, so the J call may be wrong. This CDR3 has 15 amino acids. CDR1 SGHTA and CDR2 FQGNSA come from the germline V gene. CDR3 loop: CASSSTKGARNIQYF. DNA for the CDR3: TGTGCCAGCAGCTCCACTAAGGGGGCTCGGAACATTCAGTACTTC.

Only one count was recorded for this clonotype. This chain joins TRBV20-1 and TRBJ2-4, with 11 bases lining up with TRBD2. Gene TRBJ2-7 matches the end of the DNA better, so the J call may be wrong. The CDR3 covers 15 residues. Germline V gene sequence: CDR1 DFQATT, CDR2 SNEGSKA (reference sequence). CDR3: CSATPPLAGEYEQYF. CDR3 coding DNA: TGCAGTGCTACGCCCCCACTAGCGGGAGAGTACGAGCAGTACTTC.

This clonotype was detected a few times. The chain uses TRBV29-1 and TRBJ2-7; 8 nucleotides line up with TRBD1. V shed 5 bases, J shed 4 bases, and the junction held 4 bases outside the gene matches. Germline V gives CDR1 SQVTM, CDR2 ANQGSEA. The CDR3 extends over 12 amino acids. The CDR3 DNA reads TGCAGCGTTAGCAGGGGGCAGTACGAGCAGTACTTC. Its protein is CSVSRGQYEQYF.

V usage is TRBV29-1 and J usage is TRBJ1-5; perhaps TRBD1 as D (5 bases). V lost 4 bases, J lost 5 bases, and 12 bases lay in between. The germline CDR1 and CDR2 sequences are SQVTM and ANQGSEA. The CDR3 length is 13 residues. For the CDR3, the DNA is TGCAGCGTTGGTACTCAGGGACATCAGCCCCAGCATTTT. Its protein product is CSVGTQGHQPQHF.

This rearrangement joins TRBV29-1 to TRBJ2-7, with 7 positions matching TRBD2. CDR1 is SQVTM and CDR2 is ANQGSEA in the germline V gene. This CDR3 is built from 14 residues. V trimming: 2 bases; J trimming: 4 bases; junction bases outside the gene matches: 8. The CDR3 nucleotides are TGCAGCGTTGAAAGGGAGGGGCGCCCATACGAGCAGTACTTC. Protein product: CSVEREGRPYEQYF.

The count of this clonotype is one. A much more abundant neighbour one base away suggests this may be a read error. The V and J genes are TRBV2 and TRBJ2-3; tentatively, D is TRBD2 (6 bases). Germline lookup yields CDR1 SNHLY and CDR2 FYNNEI. V was clipped by 6 bases and J by 6 bases, with 16 bases between them. The CDR3 has 14 amino acids. Here the CDR3 reads CASREGPGGDTQYF. The CDR3 DNA reads TGTGCCAGCAGGGAGGGGCCTGGTGGGGATACGCAGTATTTT.

This chain connects TRBV12-3 or TRBV12-4 to TRBJ2-3; tentative D call: TRBD1 (6 bases). The CDR3 has 16 residues. Trimming stripped 2 bases from V and 0 bases from J, with 12 bases between. CDR3 bases: TGTGCCAGCAGTTTATTAGGACAGCTTAGCACAGATACGCAGTATTTT. It specifies CASSLLGQLSTDTQYF.

This clonotype was seen a handful of times. The chain couples TRBV9 to TRBJ2-7; 9 nucleotides align to TRBD1. The CDR3 runs 15 residues. The J segment lost 7 bases and the V segment lost 3 bases, leaving 11 bases of the junction unmatched. Germline V gene sequence: CDR1 SGDLS, CDR2 YYNGEE. As DNA, the CDR3 is TGTGCCAGCAGCGGCCGGGACAGGGATACGGGTGAGCAGTACTTC. Encoded protein: CASSGRDRDTGEQYF.

This clonotype was detected many times. A much larger clone differs by one base, so this may be a read error. The V and J genes are TRBV7-9 and TRBJ1-6; the D gene is possibly TRBD1 (5 bases). V shed 2 bases and J shed 9 bases, with 20 bases lying between them. The germline gives CDR1 SEHNR, CDR2 FQNEAQ (reference sequence). This CDR3 comprises 17 residues. This CDR3 reads CASSLQDGGGRRSPLHF. The CDR3 DNA is TGTGCCAGCAGCTTACAGGATGGGGGAGGGCGACGTTCACCCCTCCACTTT.

V usage is TRBV5-1 and J usage is TRBJ2-7, with 8 nucleotides matching TRBD1. The CDR3 runs to 13 residues. With 7 bases clipped from V and 2 bases from J, the junction kept 5 bases outside the gene matches. The germline V gene encodes CDR1 SGHRS and CDR2 YFSETQ. CDR3 loop: CASGRDRTYEQYF. The CDR3 DNA sequence: TGCGCCAGCGGCAGGGACAGGACCTACGAGCAGTACTTC.

The V call is TRBV11-1, the J call TRBJ2-1, with 9 bases that match TRBD2. Germline CDR1 is SGHAT and CDR2 is FQDESV (reference sequence). The ends lost 1 base at V and 2 bases at J; junction bases unmatched: 18. The CDR3 spans 21 residues. DNA of the CDR3: TGTGCCAGCAGCTTAGGGTCGATTAGCGGGAGATTTACTTCCGCCTACAATGAGCAGTTCTTC. The encoded protein is CASSLGSISGRFTSAYNEQFF.

This clonotype has a handful of counts. CDR3 protein: CASSQPGLAGVPNNEQFF. The CDR3 DNA is TGTGCCAGCAGCCAACCTGGACTAGCGGGAGTTCCAAACAATGAGCAGTTCTTC. This chain connects TRBV4-2 to TRBJ2-1; 13 nucleotides match TRBD2. The germline V gene encodes CDR1 LGHNA and CDR2 YNFKEQ. CDR3 length: 18 amino acids. The trim removed 2 bases at V and 5 bases at J, leaving 9 bases unmatched.

This chain joins TRBV27 and TRBJ2-7; either TRBD1 or TRBD2 may fit D (5 bases each). The CDR3 runs to 13 residues. Germline lookup yields CDR1 MNHEY and CDR2 SMNVEV (reference sequence). Trimming shortened V by 2 bases and J by 6 bases, and 11 bases separated the two germline ends. The CDR3: CASSLARGLEQYF. CDR3 bases: TGTGCCAGCAGTTTAGCACGGGGCCTCGAGCAGTACTTC.

This chain uses TRBV20-1 with TRBJ1-1, with a possible D match to TRBD1 (5 bases). Germline CDR1 and CDR2: DFQATT and SNEGSKA (reference sequence). Trimming stripped 5 bases from V and 2 bases from J, with 15 bases between. This CDR3 is 14 amino acids long. The CDR3 is CSASSGGFNTEAFF. DNA for the CDR3: TGCAGTGCTTCGAGCGGGGGTTTCAACACTGAAGCTTTCTTT.

The chain carries TRBV4-2 and TRBJ1-1; D gene ambiguous. The germline CDR1 and CDR2 sequences are LGHNA and YNFKEQ. CDR3 length equals 13 residues. Trimming removed 5 bases at V and 1 base at J, with 8 bases between. CDR3 DNA sequence: TGTGCCAGCAGCAAGTTAGGGAACACTGAAGCTTTCTTT. Translated, it gives CASSKLGNTEAFF.

V gene TRBV5-1 combines with J gene TRBJ2-1, with no clear D. TRBJ2-7 matches the DNA end more closely, so the J call is doubtful. Germline CDR1 and CDR2: SGHRS and YFSETQ. This CDR3 has 14 residues. The CDR3 reads CASSLVDGEYEQYF. The CDR3 DNA reads TGCGCCAGCAGCTTAGTGGATGGAGAATACGAGCAGTACTTC.

This clonotype has just a few counts. J is TRBJ2-7 and V is TRBV27; D unclear. Per germline, CDR1 MNHEY and CDR2 SMNVEV (reference sequence). The CDR3 totals 13 residues. V dropped 0 bases and J dropped 1 base, with 4 bases sitting between them. The CDR3 DNA reads TGTGCCAGCAGTTTATCGTGGTCCTACGAGCAGTACTTC. This translates into CASSLSWSYEQYF.

With respect to this clonotype: At one boundary the junction diverges from the germline segment, which might be a read error. V gene TRBV7-2 combines with J gene TRBJ2-7; 10 bases match TRBD2. CDR1 and CDR2 from the germline V gene are SGHTA and FQGNSA. The CDR3 length is 15 residues. In nucleotides, the CDR3 is TGTGCCAGCAGTTTAGCCACTAGCGGGAAGTTCGTGCAGTACTTC. The encoded protein is CASSLATSGKFVQYF.

This clonotype was counted only a few times. This sequence joins TRBV20-1 and TRBJ1-5; unclear D gene. The V and J ends lost 1 base and 2 bases respectively, with 12 bases between them. The CDR3 covers 15 residues. Germline V lookup: CDR1 DFQATT, CDR2 SNEGSKA (reference sequence). CDR3 DNA sequence: TGCAGTGCTAGAGTGGCAGGAAGGGGCAATCAGCCCCAGCATTTT. Amino acid sequence: CSARVAGRGNQPQHF.

The CDR3 loop is CASSTGGGLAAQETQYF. For the CDR3, the DNA is TGCGCCAGCAGCACCGGCGGGGGACTAGCGGCCCAAGAGACCCAGTACTTC. The V and J genes are TRBV5-1 and TRBJ2-5; 11 bases align to TRBD2. Germline V lookup: CDR1 SGHRS, CDR2 YFSETQ. The ends lost 4 bases at V and 1 base at J; junction bases unmatched: 9. The CDR3 loop spans 17 amino acids.